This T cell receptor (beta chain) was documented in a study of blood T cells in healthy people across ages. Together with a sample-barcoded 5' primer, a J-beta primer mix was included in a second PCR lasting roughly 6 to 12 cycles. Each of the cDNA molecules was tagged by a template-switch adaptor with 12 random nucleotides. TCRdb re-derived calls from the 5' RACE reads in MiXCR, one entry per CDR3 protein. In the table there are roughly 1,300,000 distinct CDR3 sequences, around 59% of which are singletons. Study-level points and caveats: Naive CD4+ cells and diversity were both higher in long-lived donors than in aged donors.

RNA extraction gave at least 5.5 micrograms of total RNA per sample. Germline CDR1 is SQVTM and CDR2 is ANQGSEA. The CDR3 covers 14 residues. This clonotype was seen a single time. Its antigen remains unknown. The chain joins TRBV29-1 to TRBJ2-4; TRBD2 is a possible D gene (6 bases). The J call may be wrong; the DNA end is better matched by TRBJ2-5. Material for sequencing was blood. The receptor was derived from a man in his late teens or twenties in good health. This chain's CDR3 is CSVEDGAEGETQYF. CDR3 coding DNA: TGCAGCGTTGAAGATGGGGCGGAGGGGGAGACCCAGTACTTC.